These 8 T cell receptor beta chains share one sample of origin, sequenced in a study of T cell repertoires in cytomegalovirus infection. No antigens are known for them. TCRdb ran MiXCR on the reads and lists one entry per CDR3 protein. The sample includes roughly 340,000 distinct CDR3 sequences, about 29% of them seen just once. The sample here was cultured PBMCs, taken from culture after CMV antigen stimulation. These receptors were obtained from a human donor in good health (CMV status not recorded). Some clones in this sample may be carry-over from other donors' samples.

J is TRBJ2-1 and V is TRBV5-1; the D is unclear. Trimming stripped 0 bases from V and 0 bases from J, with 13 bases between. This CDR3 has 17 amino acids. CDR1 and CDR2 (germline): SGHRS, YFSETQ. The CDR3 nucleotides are TGCGCCAGCAGCTTGGCTATGGGCTCGAGCTCCTACAATGAGCAGTTCTTC. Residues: CASSLAMGSSSYNEQFF. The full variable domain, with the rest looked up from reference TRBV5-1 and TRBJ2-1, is KAGVTQTPRYLIKTRGQQVTLSCSPISGHRSVSWYQQTPGQGLQFLFEYFSETQRNKGNFPGRFSGRQFSNSRSEMNVSTLELGDSALYLCASSLAMGSSSYNEQFFGPGTRLTVL.

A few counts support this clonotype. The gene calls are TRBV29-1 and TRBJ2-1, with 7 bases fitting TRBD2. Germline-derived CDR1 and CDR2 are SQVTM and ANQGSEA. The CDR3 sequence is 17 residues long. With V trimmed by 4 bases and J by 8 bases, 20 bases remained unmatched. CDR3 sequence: CSVVSAGVMQPRDEQFF. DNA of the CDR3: TGCAGCGTTGTCTCGGCGGGAGTTATGCAACCCCGGGATGAGCAGTTCTTC.

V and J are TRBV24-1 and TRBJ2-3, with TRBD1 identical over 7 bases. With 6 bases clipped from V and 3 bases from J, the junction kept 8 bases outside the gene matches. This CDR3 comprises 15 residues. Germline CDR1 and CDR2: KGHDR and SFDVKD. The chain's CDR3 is CATSHGTEGTDTQYF. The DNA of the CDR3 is TGTGCCACCAGTCACGGGACAGAGGGAACAGATACGCAGTATTTT.

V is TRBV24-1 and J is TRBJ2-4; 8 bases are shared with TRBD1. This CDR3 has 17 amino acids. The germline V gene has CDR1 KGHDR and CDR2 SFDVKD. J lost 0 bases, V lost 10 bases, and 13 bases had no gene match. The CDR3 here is CATKSWTGPLAKNIQYF. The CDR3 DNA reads TGTGCCACTAAATCTTGGACAGGGCCACTAGCCAAAAACATTCAGTACTTC.

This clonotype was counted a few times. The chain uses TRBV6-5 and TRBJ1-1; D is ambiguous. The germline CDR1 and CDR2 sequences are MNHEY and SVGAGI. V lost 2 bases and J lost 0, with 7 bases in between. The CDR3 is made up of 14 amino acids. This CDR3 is CASSYQAMNTEAFF. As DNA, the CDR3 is TGTGCCAGCAGTTACCAGGCCATGAACACTGAAGCTTTCTTT.

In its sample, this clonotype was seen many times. In DNA, the CDR3 is TGTGCCAGCAGCTTGCCGGGACGTAGGAGCTCCTATAATTCACCCCTCCACTTT. This gives the protein CASSLPGRRSSYNSPLHF. The chain recombines TRBV7-3 with TRBJ1-6; maybe TRBD1 (5 bases). The germline gives CDR1 SGHTA, CDR2 FQGTGA. The V and J ends lost 3 bases and 0 bases respectively, with 15 bases between them. The CDR3 has 18 amino acids.

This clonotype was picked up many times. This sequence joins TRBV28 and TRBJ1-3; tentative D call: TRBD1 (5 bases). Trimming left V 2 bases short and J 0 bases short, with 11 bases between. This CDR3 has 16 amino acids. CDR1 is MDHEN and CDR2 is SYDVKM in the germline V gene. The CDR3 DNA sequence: TGTGCCAGCAGTTTAGGAAGGGGCAACTCTGGAAACACCATATATTTT. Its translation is CASSLGRGNSGNTIYF.

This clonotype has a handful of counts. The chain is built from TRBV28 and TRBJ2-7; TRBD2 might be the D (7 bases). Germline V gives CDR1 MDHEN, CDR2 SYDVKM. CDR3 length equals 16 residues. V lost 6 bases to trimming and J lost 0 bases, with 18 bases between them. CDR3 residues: CASRTFGGPDSYEQYF. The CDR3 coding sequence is TGTGCCAGCAGGACTTTCGGGGGGCCTGACTCCTACGAGCAGTACTTC.